What follows are 30 T cell receptor beta chains derived from one specimen sequenced in a study of cytomegalovirus exposure and HLA in healthy donors. PCR primers comprised 60 Vbeta and 13 Jbeta primers. Produced via immunoSEQ multiplex PCR; TCRdb's table is partial and in-frame only. The sample has under 95,000 clones, roughly 80% seen once. The sample consisted of PBMCs. These TCRs come from a boy aged 5-17 years in good health and CMV-seronegative.

The CDR3 nucleotides are TGCGCCAGCAGCCAGCCTACAGGGAGGGGACAGCCCCAGCATTTT. Translating gives CASSQPTGRGQPQHF. V gene TRBV4-1 combines with J gene TRBJ1-5, with a weak D call TRBD1 (6 bases). The germline V and J ends were trimmed by 3 bases and 7 bases, with 16 bases remaining between them. There are 15 residues in the CDR3. Germline V CDR1 and CDR2: MGHRA, YSYEKL.

This clone showed up just a few times. V gene TRBV5-4 combines with J gene TRBJ2-7; 7 bases are shared with TRBD1. Germline CDR1 SGHNT, CDR2 YYREEE (reference sequence). The J segment lost 12 bases and the V segment lost 4 bases, leaving 10 bases of the junction unmatched. The CDR3 consists of 12 residues. The CDR3 protein is CASSNQTGTAYF. CDR3 bases: TGTGCCAGCAGCAACCAAACCGGGACAGCGTACTTC.

This chain joins TRBV7-3 and TRBJ2-5; maybe TRBD2 (6 bases). The V gene's germline CDR1 is SGHTA and CDR2 FQGTGA. The V and J ends lost 3 bases and 4 bases respectively, with 12 bases between them. This CDR3 region has 14 residues. For the CDR3, the DNA is TGTGCCAGCAGCTTCGGGGGAAGGGGAGAGACCCAGTACTTC. Translated: CASSFGGRGETQYF.

The chain recombines TRBV29-1 with TRBJ1-1; TRBD1 might be the D (5 bases). This CDR3 has 14 residues. Germline V gene lookup returns CDR1 SQVTM and CDR2 ANQGSEA. Trimming removed 1 base from V and 5 bases from J, with 14 bases in between. CDR3 coding DNA: TGCAGCGTTGAAGGACCCCAAAGGGGAACTGAAGCTTTCTTT. Translation gives CSVEGPQRGTEAFF.

V is TRBV21-1 and J is TRBJ1-5. TRBV21-1 is flagged as a pseudogene. This CDR3 is built from 12 residues. The CDR3 reads CASSKGLQPQHF. For the CDR3, the DNA is TGTGCCAGCAGCAAAGGACTGCAGCCCCAGCATTTT.

The chain links TRBV9 to TRBJ2-7, with 8 positions matching TRBD1. This CDR3 is 15 amino acids long. J lost 3 bases, V lost 4 bases, and 9 bases had no gene match. Germline V gene sequence: CDR1 SGDLS, CDR2 YYNGEE. In DNA, the CDR3 is TGTGCCAGCAGCTCCCGGACAGGGAACGACTACGAGCAGTACTTC. This encodes CASSSRTGNDYEQYF.

A remark on this clone: Other DNA sequences of this sample code for an identical CDR3. The rearrangement links TRBV4-3 to TRBJ2-7; no clear D gene. Looked up from germline, CDR1 is LGHNA and CDR2 is YSLEER. The V end was cut by 0 bases, the J end by 0 bases, with 9 bases between. This CDR3 spans 15 amino acids. CDR3: CASSQEPRSSYEQYF. CDR3 DNA sequence: TGCGCCAGCAGCCAAGAACCGCGGAGCTCCTACGAGCAGTACTTC.

This clone has just a few counts. V and J are TRBV28 and TRBJ2-7, with 8 bases lining up with TRBD1. This CDR3 comprises 14 residues. J gave up 3 bases and V 8 bases, and 9 bases lay outside the gene matches. The germline gives CDR1 MDHEN, CDR2 SYDVKM. The CDR3 DNA sequence: TGTGCCAGCGGAGGAGGACAGGGTAGCTACGAGCAGTACTTC. Amino acid sequence: CASGGGQGSYEQYF.

This clone was counted between two and nine times. CDR3 nucleotides: TGCGCCAGCAGCTTAGACGGAGATCGTTCCTACGAGCAGTACTTC. As protein: CASSLDGDRSYEQYF. The chain uses TRBV5-1 and TRBJ2-7; D uncertain. The CDR3 extends over 15 amino acids. CDR1 SGHRS and CDR2 YFSETQ come from the germline V gene. Trimming removed 2 bases at V and 1 base at J, with 13 bases between.

The gene calls are TRBV4-3 and TRBJ2-4; D unresolved. The CDR3 extends over 15 amino acids. Germline V gene sequence: CDR1 LGHNA, CDR2 YSLEER. The V gene lost 4 bases and the J gene lost 2 bases, with 12 bases spanning the gap. In DNA, the CDR3 is TGCGCCAGCAGCCCACTCTACCTGCCCAAAAACATTCAGTACTTC. This codes for CASSPLYLPKNIQYF.

This chain joins TRBV28 and TRBJ1-5, with a weak D call TRBD1 (5 bases). The length of the CDR3 is 14 residues. V gave up 6 bases and J gave up 5 bases, with 14 bases separating them. Looked up from germline, CDR1 is MDHEN and CDR2 is SYDVKM. CDR3 sequence (DNA): TGTGCCAGCAGACGGTGGGGAGGGGATCAGCCCCAGCATTTT. This gives the protein CASRRWGGDQPQHF.

The rearrangement links TRBV6-5 to TRBJ1-6; D ambiguous. V lost 2 bases to trimming and J lost 9 bases, with 8 bases between them. CDR1 and CDR2 (germline): MNHEY, SVGAGI. The CDR3 consists of 13 residues. CDR3 in DNA: TGTGCCAGCAGTTACGATATCAGTTCACCCCTCCACTTT. This translates into CASSYDISSPLHF.

The V gene is TRBV15, the J gene TRBJ2-3, with TRBD1 matching over 7 bases. Germline CDR1 reads LNHNV; CDR2 reads YYDKDF (reference sequence). V lost 5 bases to trimming and J lost 4 bases; unmatched junction nucleotides: 9. The CDR3 runs to 15 residues. CDR3 coding DNA: TGTGCCACCAGCGAGAAACAGGGGAGCCCAGATACGCAGTATTTT. Its protein is CATSEKQGSPDTQYF.

The J gene is TRBJ2-7, the V gene TRBV28, with 9 bases that match TRBD2. CDR1 is MDHEN and CDR2 is SYDVKM in the germline V gene. The CDR3 contains 15 residues. V shed 5 bases, J shed 5 bases, and the junction held 10 bases outside the gene matches. DNA of the CDR3: TGTGCCAGCAGTCGGGTCGGAGCGGGAGGAAACGAGCAGTACTTC. Amino acids: CASSRVGAGGNEQYF.

The chain links TRBV7-2 to TRBJ2-5; D unclear. The V gene's germline CDR1 is SGHTA and CDR2 FQGNSA. Trimming removed 5 bases from V and 0 bases from J, with 4 bases in between. CDR3 length equals 12 residues. CDR3 sequence (DNA): TGTGCCAGCAGCCCGTACCAAGAGACCCAGTACTTC. This translates into CASSPYQETQYF.

The J gene is TRBJ1-5, the V gene TRBV9, with 9 bases fitting TRBD1. CDR1 is SGDLS and CDR2 is YYNGEE in the germline V gene. The CDR3 has 14 amino acids. The junction had 2 bases not matched to a gene; V was cut back by 3 bases and J by 4 bases. Here the CDR3 DNA reads TGTGCCAGCAGCGAAGGGACAGGGAATCAGCCCCAGCATTTT. Protein: CASSEGTGNQPQHF.

The chain is built from TRBV28 and TRBJ2-7, with TRBD2 identical over 7 bases. The trim removed 3 bases at V and 7 bases at J, leaving 6 bases unmatched. CDR1 and CDR2 (germline): MDHEN, SYDVKM. The CDR3 length is 13 residues. CDR3 nucleotide sequence: TGTGCCAGCAGTTTGTGGGAGGGCCCGGAGCAGTACTTC. Protein product: CASSLWEGPEQYF.

This sequence joins TRBV5-1 and TRBJ2-7, with 13 bases aligning to TRBD2. J lost 7 bases, V lost 6 bases, and 7 bases had no gene match. Per the germline V gene, CDR1 is SGHRS and CDR2 is YFSETQ. The CDR3 covers 14 residues. The CDR3 DNA sequence: TGCGCCAGCAAATCCGGACTAGCGGGAGAAGAGCAGTACTTC. Amino acid sequence: CASKSGLAGEEQYF.

To note about this clone: This CDR3 is also generated by other DNA sequences in the sample. This chain links TRBV27 with TRBJ2-7; TRBD2 aligns across 12 bases. The CDR3 contains 15 residues. Germline V gene lookup returns CDR1 MNHEY and CDR2 SMNVEV (reference sequence). The junction had 4 bases not matched to a gene; V was cut back by 4 bases and J by 3 bases. DNA of the CDR3: TGTGCCAGCAGTTCAGGACTAGCGGGACTCTACGAGCAGTACTTC. Amino acids: CASSSGLAGLYEQYF.

The chain links TRBV27 to TRBJ1-5; D might be TRBD1 (5 bases). Germline-derived CDR1 and CDR2 are MNHEY and SMNVEV (reference sequence). V lost 5 bases and J lost 7, with 15 bases in between. This CDR3 contains 14 residues. The CDR3: CASSPTVAGQPQHF. The DNA of the CDR3 is TGTGCCAGCAGTCCGACAGTGGCAGGGCAGCCCCAGCATTTT.

The chain links TRBV7-7 to TRBJ2-1, with 11 bases identical to TRBD1. V was clipped by 5 bases and J by 9 bases; unmatched bases: 12. Per the germline V gene, CDR1 is SSHAT and CDR2 is FNYEAQ (reference sequence). CDR3 length: 16 amino acids. CDR3 protein: CASSQTGQGASSEQFF. The CDR3 DNA reads as TGTGCCAGCAGCCAGACTGGACAGGGGGCGTCGAGTGAGCAGTTCTTC.

This rearrangement joins TRBV2 to TRBJ2-5; D possibly corresponds to TRBD2 (7 bases). This CDR3 has 15 amino acids. Trimming cost V 8 bases and J 5 bases, with 21 bases left between them. In germline, CDR1 is SNHLY, CDR2 FYNNEI. The DNA for the CDR3 is TGTGCCAGCGGCTTCCGGAGGGGGGGATACGAGACCCAGTACTTC. Its protein product is CASGFRRGGYETQYF.

This clone was seen more than once but under ten times. CDR3 bases: TGTGCCAGCAGCCAAGTAGCACACCCGAACACTGAAGCTTTCTTT. Translation gives CASSQVAHPNTEAFF. The chain links TRBV14 to TRBJ1-1; D is unresolved. This CDR3 contains 15 residues. CDR1 and CDR2 from the germline V gene are SGHDN and FVKESK. The germline V and J ends were trimmed by 1 base and 1 base, with 10 bases remaining between them.

There are a few counts of this clone. The rearrangement joins TRBV30 to TRBJ1-2; D is perhaps TRBD1 (5 bases). The CDR3 runs 11 residues. Trimming removed 5 bases at V and 8 bases at J, with 12 bases between. Germline CDR1 GTSNPN, CDR2 SVGIG (reference sequence). The CDR3 region is CAWGTGSGYTF. For the CDR3, the DNA is TGTGCCTGGGGTACAGGAAGCGGCTACACCTTC.

This chain links TRBV5-4 with TRBJ1-6; D possibly corresponds to TRBD1 (6 bases). Trimming took 4 bases from V and 0 from J, leaving 11 bases between them. The germline gives CDR1 SGHNT, CDR2 YYREEE (reference sequence). The CDR3 contains 16 residues. The CDR3 sequence: CASSRQVSSYNSPLHF. The CDR3 DNA sequence: TGTGCCAGCAGCCGACAGGTTAGCTCCTATAATTCACCCCTCCACTTT.

This clone was recorded a few times. The chain carries TRBV7-9 and TRBJ1-1, with 7 bases lining up with TRBD1. V lost 6 bases, J lost 1 base, and 8 bases stayed unmatched. This CDR3 is 15 amino acids long. Germline V lookup: CDR1 SEHNR, CDR2 FQNEAQ (reference sequence). CDR3: CASRSTGQENTEAFF. CDR3 DNA sequence: TGTGCCAGCAGATCCACCGGACAGGAGAACACTGAAGCTTTCTTT.

The J gene is TRBJ2-7, the V gene TRBV6-5; D is perhaps TRBD1 (6 bases). The CDR3 has 16 residues. The germline V and J ends were trimmed by 4 bases and 4 bases, with 20 bases remaining between them. CDR1 and CDR2 (germline): MNHEY, SVGAGI. Written as DNA, the CDR3 is TGTGCCAGCAGTTTCATGCAGGGGCTTACGTTATACGAGCAGTACTTC. Translated: CASSFMQGLTLYEQYF.

This clone occurred once. The chain carries TRBV7-2 and TRBJ2-7; 10 bases match TRBD1. The CDR3 covers 18 residues. The junction had 11 bases not matched to a gene; V was cut back by 3 bases and J by 0 bases. Germline CDR1 reads SGHTA; CDR2 reads FQGNSA. CDR3 residues: CASSFRGTGEVGSYEQYF. The CDR3 DNA reads TGTGCCAGCAGCTTCCGGGGGACAGGGGAGGTAGGCTCCTACGAGCAGTACTTC.

The chain couples TRBV11-2 to TRBJ2-7, with TRBD2 matching 11 bases. The CDR3 is 16 residues long. The junction had 13 bases not matched to a gene; V was cut back by 5 bases and J by 7 bases. Germline assignment: CDR1 SGHAT and CDR2 FQNNGV. The CDR3 loop is CASSPYGSGGAEEQYF. CDR3 DNA sequence: TGTGCCAGCAGCCCCTATGGTAGCGGGGGGGCCGAAGAGCAGTACTTC.

This clone appeared once. The chain links TRBV7-2 to TRBJ1-1, with D possibly TRBD1 on 5 matching bases. The germline V and J ends were trimmed by 5 bases and 4 bases, with 14 bases remaining between them. Germline V lookup: CDR1 SGHTA, CDR2 FQGNSA. This CDR3 is 14 amino acids long. As DNA, the CDR3 is TGTGCCAGCAGCCAAGGTGGGGGGATCACTGAAGCTTTCTTT. The encoded protein is CASSQGGGITEAFF. Full variable domain (missing parts from reference TRBV7-2 and TRBJ1-1): GAGVSQSPSNKVTEKGKDVELRCDPISGHTALYWYRQSLGQGLEFLIYFQGNSAPDKSGLPSDRFSAERTGGSVSTLTIQRTQQEDSAVYLCASSQGGGITEAFFGQGTRLTVV.